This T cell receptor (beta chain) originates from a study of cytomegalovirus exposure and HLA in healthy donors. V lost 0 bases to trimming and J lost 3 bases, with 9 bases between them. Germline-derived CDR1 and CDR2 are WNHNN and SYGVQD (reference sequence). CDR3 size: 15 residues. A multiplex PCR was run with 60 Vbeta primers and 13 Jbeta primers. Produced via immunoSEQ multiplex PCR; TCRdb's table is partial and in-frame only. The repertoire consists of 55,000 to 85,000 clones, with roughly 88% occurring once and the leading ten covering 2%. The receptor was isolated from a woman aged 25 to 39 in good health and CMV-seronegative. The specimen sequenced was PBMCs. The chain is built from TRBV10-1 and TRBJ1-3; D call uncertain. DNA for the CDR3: TGCGCCAGCAGTGAGTCCGCGGGCGGTGGAAACACCATATATTTT. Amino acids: CASSESAGGGNTIYF.